This paragraph reports one T cell receptor (beta chain). This clone's antigen is unknown. Base qualities are not recorded, but no much larger clone differs from it by a single base. This sample was taken from a study of immune evolution from preneoplasia to lung adenocarcinoma (dated by TCRdb to about 2021). About the study as a whole: The study profiled immune contexture across lung adenocarcinoma precursors and invasive adenocarcinoma using immune gene expression, TCR sequencing and multiplex immunofluorescence. The immune data were integrated with whole exome sequencing and methylation data obtained from the same cohort of nodules. The overall cohort was made up of over 40 patients with pulmonary nodules who had surgical resection. According to the study, roughly 110 samples were used for TCR sequencing. POLYSOLVER was used to infer Class I HLA alleles from exome data, and LOHHLA was used to detect allele-specific HLA loss. The sample size was set by how many specimens were available, not by a prior power calculation. Resected precursor lesions (AAH, AIS, MIA) and invasive adenocarcinomas were compared against paired morphologically normal lung tissue. TCR sequencing data were obtained from approximately 56 patients.

The junction carries 4 bases between V and J, which are trimmed by 2 bases and 0 bases respectively. The CDR3 spans 13 residues, from the cysteine through the phenylalanine. Only the CDR3 portion is preserved as DNA: 39 bases, with reading frame beginning at the first base. Sequences GTSNPN (CDR1) and SVGIG (CDR2) are obtained from the germline V gene (reference sequence). TCR beta CDR3 regions were sequenced from DNA using the immunoSEQ hsTCRbeta Kit. For the original study's pipeline: TCR sequencing data were analysed with the ImmunoSEQ Analyzer. T cell clonality was defined as 1 minus Pielou's evenness, as computed on productive rearrangements. To measure T cell diversity, the inverse Simpson index was applied to productive templates. T cell density was defined as TCR beta template counts normalized to usable DNA, with usable DNA estimated by amplifying and sequencing housekeeping genes. Two-sided Kruskal-Wallis tests were used to compare TCR metrics between histologic stages. What TCRdb holds here is the immuneACCESS table cut down to in-frame rearrangements. Part of the clones is not present; checked against another copy, under half of the missing clones reflect an unresolved V gene, and the others are unexplained. V and J calls and clone size are those listed in that table; D and trimming were worked out from the DNA. Across this sample there are roughly 6,100 clones, with roughly 80% seen only once. Roughly 6.7% of the sample lies in the top ten.

Patients underwent resection in Japan or China between the mid-2010s and the late 2010s. Two lung cancer pathologists independently reviewed H&E slides to confirm the histologic diagnosis of every case. The AllPrep DNA/RNA FFPE Kit was used to isolate DNA from FFPE tissue. Study-level results and caveats: The highest clonality was observed in normal lung, whereas higher T cell density and diversity but lower clonality appeared to be present in later-stage lesions. The highest top T cell clone frequencies were observed in normal lung, and a progressive decrease in top T cell clone frequencies appeared to occur from AAH through AIS, MIA and invasive adenocarcinoma. Because all patients were from Japan and China, applicability to Western populations was uncertain. The findings were based on association rather than direct causation, and larger cohorts with long-term follow-up and longitudinal biopsies were deemed needed.

The TCR sequence derives from a donor older than 65 with lung adenocarcinoma. The V and J segments used are TRBV30 and TRBJ2-2, with no confidently assigned D gene. Sequencing input: FFPE adjacent normal lung tissue. The DNA is as follows: TGTGCCTGGAGTAACCCGAACACCGGGGAGCTGTTTTTT. Its protein product is CAWSNPNTGELFF.